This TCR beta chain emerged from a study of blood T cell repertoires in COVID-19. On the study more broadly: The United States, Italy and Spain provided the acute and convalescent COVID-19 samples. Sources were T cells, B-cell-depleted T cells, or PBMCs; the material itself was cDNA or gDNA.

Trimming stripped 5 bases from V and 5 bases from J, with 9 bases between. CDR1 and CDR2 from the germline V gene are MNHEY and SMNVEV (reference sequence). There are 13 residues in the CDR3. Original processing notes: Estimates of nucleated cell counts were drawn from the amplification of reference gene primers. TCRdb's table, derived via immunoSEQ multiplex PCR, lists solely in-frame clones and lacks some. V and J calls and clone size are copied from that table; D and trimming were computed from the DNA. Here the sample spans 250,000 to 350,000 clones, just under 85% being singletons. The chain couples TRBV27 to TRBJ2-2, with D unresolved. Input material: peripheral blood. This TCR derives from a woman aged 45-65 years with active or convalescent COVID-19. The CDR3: CASSPRLTGELFF. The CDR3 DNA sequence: TGTGCCAGCAGTCCACGACTTACCGGGGAGCTGTTTTTT.